This T cell receptor (beta chain) appears in the sequencing data of a study of blood T cell repertoires in COVID-19. Enrolled during active infection, Seattle patients were then followed longitudinally. This CDR3 has 15 residues. With V trimmed by 0 bases and J by 5 bases, 4 bases remained unmatched. CDR1 is SGDLS and CDR2 is YYNGEE in the germline V gene. The sample holds one count of this clone. Original methodology: Researchers report that nucleated cell counts were estimated from reference gene primer amplification. Using immunoSEQ multiplex PCR, the repertoire was profiled, and TCRdb retains in-frame clones only, with some absent. V, J and clone size were drawn from that table, and D and trimming were deduced from the DNA. Of 400,000 to 450,000 clones in the sample, about 90% were seen once.

The sample taken for sequencing was peripheral blood. The receptor comes from a man between 18 and 29 years old with COVID-19, enrolled during active disease. V usage is TRBV9 and J usage is TRBJ2-1; 8 bases are shared with TRBD2. The CDR3 bases are TGTGCCAGCAGCGTAGGACTAGCGTCGAACAATGAGCAGTTCTTC. Protein sequence: CASSVGLASNNEQFF.